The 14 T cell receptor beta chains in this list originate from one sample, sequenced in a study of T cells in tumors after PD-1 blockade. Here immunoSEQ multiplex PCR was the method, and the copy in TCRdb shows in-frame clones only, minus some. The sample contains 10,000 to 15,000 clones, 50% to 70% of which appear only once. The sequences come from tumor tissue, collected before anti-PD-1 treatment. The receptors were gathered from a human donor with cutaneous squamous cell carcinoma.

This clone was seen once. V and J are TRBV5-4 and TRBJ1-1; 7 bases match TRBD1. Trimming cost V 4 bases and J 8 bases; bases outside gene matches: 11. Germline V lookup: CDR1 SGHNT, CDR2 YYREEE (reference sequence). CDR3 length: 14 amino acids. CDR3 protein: CASSTPTGVGEAFF. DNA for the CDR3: TGTGCCAGCAGCACACCAACAGGGGTTGGAGAAGCTTTCTTT. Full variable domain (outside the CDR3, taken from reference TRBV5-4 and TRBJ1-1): ETGVTQSPTHLIKTRGQQVTLRCSSQSGHNTVSWYQQALGQGPQFIFQYYREEENGRGNFPPRFSGLQFPNYSSELNVNALELDDSALYLCASSTPTGVGEAFFGQGTRLTVV.

The CDR3 loop reads CASSLEGWDTQYF. The CDR3 DNA is TGTGCCAGCAGCTTAGAGGGTTGGGATACGCAGTATTTT. The chain is built from TRBV7-6 and TRBJ2-3; D uncertain. Germline CDR1 is SGHVS and CDR2 is FNYEAQ. CDR3 length equals 13 residues. Trimming left V 1 base short and J 6 bases short, with 8 bases between.

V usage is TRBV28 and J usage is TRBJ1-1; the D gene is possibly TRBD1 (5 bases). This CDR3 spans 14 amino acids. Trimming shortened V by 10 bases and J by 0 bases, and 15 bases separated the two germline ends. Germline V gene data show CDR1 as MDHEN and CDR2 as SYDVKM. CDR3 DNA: TGTGCCATCATTTTAGGGACGGTGAACACTGAAGCTTTCTTT. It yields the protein CAIILGTVNTEAFF. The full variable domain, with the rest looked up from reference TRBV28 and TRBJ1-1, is DVKVTQSSRYLVKRTGEKVFLECVQDMDHENMFWYRQDPGLGLRLIYFSYDVKMKEKGDIPEGYSVSREKKERFSLILESASTNQTSMYLCAIILGTVNTEAFFGQGTRLTVV.

CDR3 amino acids: CARAAGLAGEDPCHNEQFF. Here the CDR3 DNA reads TGCGCCAGAGCAGCGGGACTAGCGGGAGAGGATCCATGCCACAATGAGCAGTTCTTC. V and J are TRBV10-1 and TRBJ2-1; the match to TRBD2 covers 14 bases. This CDR3 is built from 19 residues. Unmatched junction bases numbered 18, after V lost 9 bases and J lost 5 bases. CDR1 is WNHNN, CDR2 SYGVQD, per germline (reference sequence).

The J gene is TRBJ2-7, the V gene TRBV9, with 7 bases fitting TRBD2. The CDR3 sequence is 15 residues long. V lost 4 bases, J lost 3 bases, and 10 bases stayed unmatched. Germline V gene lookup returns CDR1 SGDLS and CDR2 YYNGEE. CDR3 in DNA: TGTGCCAGCAGCCCTGGGGAGGGCTTTATCTACGAGCAGTACTTC. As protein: CASSPGEGFIYEQYF.

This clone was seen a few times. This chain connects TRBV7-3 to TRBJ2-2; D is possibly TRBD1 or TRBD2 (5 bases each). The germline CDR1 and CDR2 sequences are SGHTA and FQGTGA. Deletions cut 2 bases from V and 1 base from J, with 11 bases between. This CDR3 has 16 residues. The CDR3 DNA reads TGTGCCAGCAGCTTAGGGTGGGGGTTGAACACCGGGGAGCTGTTTTTT. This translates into CASSLGWGLNTGELFF.

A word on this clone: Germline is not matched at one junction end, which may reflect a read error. CDR3 loop: CASSHSRQDDEQFF. The CDR3 nucleotides are TGTGCCAGCAGTCACTCACGTCAGGACGATGAGCAGTTCTTC. This rearrangement joins TRBV6-5 to TRBJ2-1; D is uncertain. This CDR3 is built from 14 residues. Looked up from germline, CDR1 is MNHEY and CDR2 is SVGAGI.

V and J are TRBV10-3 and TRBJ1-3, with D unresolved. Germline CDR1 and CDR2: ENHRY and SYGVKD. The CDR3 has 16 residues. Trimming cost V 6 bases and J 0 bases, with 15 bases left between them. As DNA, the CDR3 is TGTGCCATCAGGAGAGCCAGGAGTTTCTCTGGAAACACCATATATTTT. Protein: CAIRRARSFSGNTIYF.

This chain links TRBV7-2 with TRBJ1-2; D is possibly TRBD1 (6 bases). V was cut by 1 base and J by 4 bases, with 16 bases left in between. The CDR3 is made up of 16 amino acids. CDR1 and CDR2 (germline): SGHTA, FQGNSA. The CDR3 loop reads CASSLGLGGLSYGYTF. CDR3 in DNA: TGTGCCAGCAGCTTAGGTTTGGGGGGGCTAAGCTATGGCTACACCTTC.

This CDR3 is CASSFTGARSYNSPLHF. CDR3 sequence (DNA): TGTGCCAGCAGTTTCACGGGGGCCCGTTCCTATAATTCACCCCTCCACTTT. V gene TRBV27 combines with J gene TRBJ1-6, with D possibly matching TRBD1 (6 bases). Trimming left V 3 bases short and J 1 base short, with 13 bases between. This CDR3 is 17 amino acids long. Germline V gene sequence: CDR1 MNHEY, CDR2 SMNVEV (reference sequence).

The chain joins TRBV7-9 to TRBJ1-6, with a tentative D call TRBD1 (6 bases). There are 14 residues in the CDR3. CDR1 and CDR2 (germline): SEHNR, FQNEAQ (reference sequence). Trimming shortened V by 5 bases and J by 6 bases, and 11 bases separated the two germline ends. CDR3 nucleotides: TGTGCCAGCAGCCCACAGGGCGGTAATTCACCCCTCCACTTT. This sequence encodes CASSPQGGNSPLHF. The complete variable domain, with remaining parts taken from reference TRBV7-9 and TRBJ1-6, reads DTGVSQNPRHKITKRGQNVTFRCDPISEHNRLYWYRQTLGQGPEFLTYFQNEAQLEKSRLLSDRFSAERPKGSFSTLEIQRTEQGDSAMYLCASSPQGGNSPLHFGNGTRLTVT.

The CDR3 here is CASSLVGAETEAFF. In DNA, the CDR3 is TGCGCCAGCAGCTTGGTAGGGGCTGAAACTGAAGCTTTCTTT. The chain recombines TRBV5-1 with TRBJ1-1; perhaps TRBD1 as D (5 bases). Per germline, CDR1 SGHRS and CDR2 YFSETQ. V lost 0 bases and J lost 5, with 11 bases in between. The CDR3 runs to 14 residues.

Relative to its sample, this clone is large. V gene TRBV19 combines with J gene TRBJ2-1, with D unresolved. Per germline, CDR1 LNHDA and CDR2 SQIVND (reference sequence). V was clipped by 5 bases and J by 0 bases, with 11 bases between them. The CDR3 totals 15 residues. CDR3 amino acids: CASSLDGSSYNEQFF. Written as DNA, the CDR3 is TGTGCCAGTAGTTTGGACGGCAGCTCCTACAATGAGCAGTTCTTC.

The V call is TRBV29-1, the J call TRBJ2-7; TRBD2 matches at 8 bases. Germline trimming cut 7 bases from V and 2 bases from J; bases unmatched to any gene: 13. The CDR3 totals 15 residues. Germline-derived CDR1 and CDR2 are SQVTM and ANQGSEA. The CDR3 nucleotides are TGCAGCGCCCCAGCCCCTAGCGGGTTACCCTACGAGCAGTACTTC. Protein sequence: CSAPAPSGLPYEQYF.